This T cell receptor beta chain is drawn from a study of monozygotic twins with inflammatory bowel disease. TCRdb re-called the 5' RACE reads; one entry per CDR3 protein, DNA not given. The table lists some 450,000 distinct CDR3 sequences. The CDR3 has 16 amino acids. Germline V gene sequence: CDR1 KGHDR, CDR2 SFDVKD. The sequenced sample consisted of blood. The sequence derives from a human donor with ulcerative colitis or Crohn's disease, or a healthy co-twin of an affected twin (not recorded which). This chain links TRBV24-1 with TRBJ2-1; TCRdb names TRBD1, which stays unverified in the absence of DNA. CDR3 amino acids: CATSDSPGTGSDEQFF.